A single sample gave rise to the 2 T cell receptor beta chains below, sequenced in a study of human T cells and chemical hapten exposure. Sample time point: pre-sensitization, week 0. Treatment: therapeutic diphenylcyclopropenone sensitization with weekly scalp DPC. Blood, whole and unfractionated, served as the source for total RNA extraction. One entry per CDR3 protein, called by TCRdb with MiXCR from the RACE reads. Among 33,000 or so distinct CDR3 sequences, about 12% were seen once, and the ten largest hold 1.5% to 2.5%. Sample: whole blood, taken in connection with sensitization to the hapten diphenylcyclopropenone (DPC). The receptors originated from a middle-aged woman with alopecia areata. Some clones in this sample may be carry-over from other donors' samples.

This clonotype occurred many times. The rearrangement joins TRBV27 to TRBJ2-1, with D perhaps TRBD2 (6 bases). Germline V gene lookup returns CDR1 MNHEY and CDR2 SMNVEV (reference sequence). There are 14 residues in the CDR3. Trimming removed 5 bases at V and 4 bases at J, with 12 bases between. This CDR3 reads CASSPGLAYNEQFF. CDR3 coding DNA: TGTGCCAGCAGTCCGGGCCTAGCGTACAATGAGCAGTTCTTC.

This clonotype was recorded at least ten times. The chain carries TRBV9 and TRBJ2-7, with 8 bases identical to TRBD1. The CDR3 is made up of 15 amino acids. CDR1 is SGDLS, CDR2 YYNGEE, per germline. Trimming cost V 2 bases and J 0 bases; bases outside gene matches: 4. The CDR3 sequence is CASSVGTGLSYEQYF. The CDR3 DNA reads as TGTGCCAGCAGCGTTGGGACAGGACTCTCCTACGAGCAGTACTTC.